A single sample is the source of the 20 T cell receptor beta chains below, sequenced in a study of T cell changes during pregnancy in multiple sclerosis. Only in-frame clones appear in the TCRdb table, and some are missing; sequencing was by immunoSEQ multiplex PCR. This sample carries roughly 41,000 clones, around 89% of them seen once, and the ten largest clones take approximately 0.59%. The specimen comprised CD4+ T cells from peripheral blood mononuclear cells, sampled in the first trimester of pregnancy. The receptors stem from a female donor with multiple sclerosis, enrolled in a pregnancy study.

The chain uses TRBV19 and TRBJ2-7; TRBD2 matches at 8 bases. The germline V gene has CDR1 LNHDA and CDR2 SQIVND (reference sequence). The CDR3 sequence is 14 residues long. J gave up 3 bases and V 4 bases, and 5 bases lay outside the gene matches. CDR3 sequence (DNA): TGTGCCAGTAGTACCCTAGCGGGCTACTACGAGCAGTACTTC. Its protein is CASSTLAGYYEQYF.

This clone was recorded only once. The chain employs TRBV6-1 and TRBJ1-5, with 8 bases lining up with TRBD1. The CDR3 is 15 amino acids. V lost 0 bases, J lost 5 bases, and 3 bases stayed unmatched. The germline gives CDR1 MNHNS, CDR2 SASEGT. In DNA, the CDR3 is TGTGCCAGCAGTGAAGCGGGACAGGTACATCAGCCCCAGCATTTT. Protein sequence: CASSEAGQVHQPQHF.

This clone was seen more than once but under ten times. As DNA, the CDR3 is TGTGCCAGTAGTCGGGCAGGGAGGGAAAAACTGTTTTTT. Amino acids: CASSRAGREKLFF. The V gene is TRBV19, the J gene TRBJ1-4, with D possibly matching TRBD1 (5 bases). Trimming took off 5 bases at V and 8 bases at J, with 12 bases between the two ends. The CDR3 extends over 13 amino acids. Germline CDR1 is LNHDA and CDR2 is SQIVND (reference sequence).

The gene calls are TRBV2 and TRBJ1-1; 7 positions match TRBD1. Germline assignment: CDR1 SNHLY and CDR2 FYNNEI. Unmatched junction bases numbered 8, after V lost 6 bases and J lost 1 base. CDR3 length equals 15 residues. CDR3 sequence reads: CASRGDSLPNTEAFF. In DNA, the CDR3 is TGTGCCAGCAGGGGGGACAGTCTGCCGAACACTGAAGCTTTCTTT.

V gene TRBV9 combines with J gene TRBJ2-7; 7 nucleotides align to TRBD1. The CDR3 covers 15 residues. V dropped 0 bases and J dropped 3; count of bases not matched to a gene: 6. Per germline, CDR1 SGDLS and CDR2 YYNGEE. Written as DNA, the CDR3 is TGTGCCAGCAGCGTAGCAGCGACAGGGAACTACGAGCAGTACTTC. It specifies CASSVAATGNYEQYF.

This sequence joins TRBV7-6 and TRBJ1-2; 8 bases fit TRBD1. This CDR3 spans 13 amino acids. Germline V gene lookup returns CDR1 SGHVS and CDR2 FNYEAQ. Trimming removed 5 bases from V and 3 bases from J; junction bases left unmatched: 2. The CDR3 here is CASSPGGDYGYTF. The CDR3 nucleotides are TGTGCCAGCAGCCCAGGGGGCGACTATGGCTACACCTTC.

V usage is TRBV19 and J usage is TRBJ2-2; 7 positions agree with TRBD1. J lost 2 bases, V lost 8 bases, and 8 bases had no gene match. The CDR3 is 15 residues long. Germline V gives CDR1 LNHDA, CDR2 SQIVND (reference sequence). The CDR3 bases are TGTGCCAGTTCCCGGGGACAGCCTAACACCGGGGAGCTGTTTTTT. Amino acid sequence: CASSRGQPNTGELFF. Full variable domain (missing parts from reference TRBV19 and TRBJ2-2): DGGITQSPKYLFRKEGQNVTLSCEQNLNHDAMYWYRQDPGQGLRLIYYSQIVNDFQKGDIAEGYSVSREKKESFPLTVTSAQKNPTAFYLCASSRGQPNTGELFFGEGSRLTVL.

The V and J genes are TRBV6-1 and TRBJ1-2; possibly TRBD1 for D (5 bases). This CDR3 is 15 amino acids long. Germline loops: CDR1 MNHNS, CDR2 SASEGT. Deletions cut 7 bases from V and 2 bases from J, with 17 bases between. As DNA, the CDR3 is TGTGCCAGCAACCCCGACAGAATGTGGAACTATGGCTACACCTTC. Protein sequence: CASNPDRMWNYGYTF.

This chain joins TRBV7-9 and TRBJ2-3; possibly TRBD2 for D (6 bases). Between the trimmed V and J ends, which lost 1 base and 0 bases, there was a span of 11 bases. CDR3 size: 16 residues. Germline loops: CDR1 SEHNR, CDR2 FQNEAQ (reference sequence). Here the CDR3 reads CASSLGRGDSTDTQYF. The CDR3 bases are TGTGCCAGCAGCTTAGGGAGGGGCGACAGCACAGATACGCAGTATTTT.

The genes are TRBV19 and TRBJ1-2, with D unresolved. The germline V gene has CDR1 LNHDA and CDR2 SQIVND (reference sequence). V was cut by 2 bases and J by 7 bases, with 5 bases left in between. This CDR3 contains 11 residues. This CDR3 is CASSISGGYTF. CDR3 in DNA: TGTGCCAGTAGTATAAGCGGTGGCTACACCTTC.

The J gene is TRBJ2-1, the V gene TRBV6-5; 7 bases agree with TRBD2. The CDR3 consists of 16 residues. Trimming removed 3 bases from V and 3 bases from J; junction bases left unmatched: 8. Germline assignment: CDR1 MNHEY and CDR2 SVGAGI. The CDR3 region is CASSYLLGGNYNEQFF. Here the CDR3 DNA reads TGTGCCAGCAGTTATCTACTGGGAGGGAACTACAATGAGCAGTTCTTC.

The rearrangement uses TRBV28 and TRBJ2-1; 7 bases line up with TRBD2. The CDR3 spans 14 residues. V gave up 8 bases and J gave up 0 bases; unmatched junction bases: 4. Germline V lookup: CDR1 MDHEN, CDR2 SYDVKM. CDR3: CASWEGSSYNEQFF. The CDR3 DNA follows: TGTGCCAGCTGGGAGGGAAGCTCCTACAATGAGCAGTTCTTC.

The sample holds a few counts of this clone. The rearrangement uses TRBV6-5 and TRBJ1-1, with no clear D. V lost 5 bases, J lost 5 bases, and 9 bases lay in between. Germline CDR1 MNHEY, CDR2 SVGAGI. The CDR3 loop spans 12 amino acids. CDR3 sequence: CASSRVGTEAFF. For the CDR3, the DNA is TGTGCCAGCAGTCGGGTTGGGACTGAAGCTTTCTTT.

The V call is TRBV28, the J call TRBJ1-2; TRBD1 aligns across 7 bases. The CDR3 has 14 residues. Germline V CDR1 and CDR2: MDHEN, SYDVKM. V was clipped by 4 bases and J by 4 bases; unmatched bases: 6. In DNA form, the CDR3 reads TGTGCCAGCAGTTCCTCGGGACAGAGCTATGGCTACACCTTC. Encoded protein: CASSSSGQSYGYTF.

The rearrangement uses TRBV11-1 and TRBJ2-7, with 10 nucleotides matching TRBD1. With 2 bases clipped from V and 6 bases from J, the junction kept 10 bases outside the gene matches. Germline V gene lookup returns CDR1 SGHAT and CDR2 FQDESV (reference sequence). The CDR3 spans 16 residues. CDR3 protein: CASSLRTGTGVPEQYF. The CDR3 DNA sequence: TGTGCCAGCAGCTTAAGAACCGGGACAGGGGTTCCCGAGCAGTACTTC.

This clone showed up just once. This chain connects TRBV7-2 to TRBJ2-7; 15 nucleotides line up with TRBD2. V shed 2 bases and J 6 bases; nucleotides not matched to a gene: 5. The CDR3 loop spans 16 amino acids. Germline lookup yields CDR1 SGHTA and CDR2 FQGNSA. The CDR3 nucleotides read TGTGCCAGCAGCTTAACCGGACTAGCGGGAGGGCCCGAGCAGTACTTC. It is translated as CASSLTGLAGGPEQYF.

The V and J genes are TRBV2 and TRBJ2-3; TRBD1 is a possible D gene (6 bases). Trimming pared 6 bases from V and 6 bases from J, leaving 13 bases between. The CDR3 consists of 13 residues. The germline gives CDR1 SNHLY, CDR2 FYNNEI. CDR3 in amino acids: CASSNRVTDTQYF. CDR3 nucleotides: TGTGCCAGCAGCAACAGGGTCACGGATACGCAGTATTTT.

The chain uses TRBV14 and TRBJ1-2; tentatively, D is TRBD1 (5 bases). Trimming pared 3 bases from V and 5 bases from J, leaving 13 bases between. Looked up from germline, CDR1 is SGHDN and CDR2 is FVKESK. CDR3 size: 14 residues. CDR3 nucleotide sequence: TGTGCCAGCAGCCAGGGGGGGACCCTATATGGCTACACCTTC. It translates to CASSQGGTLYGYTF.

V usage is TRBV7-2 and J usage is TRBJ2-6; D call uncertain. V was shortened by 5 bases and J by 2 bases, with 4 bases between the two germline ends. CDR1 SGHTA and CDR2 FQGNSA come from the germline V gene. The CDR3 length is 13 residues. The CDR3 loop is CASSPAGANVLTF. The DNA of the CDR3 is TGTGCCAGCAGCCCCGCTGGGGCCAACGTCCTGACTTTC.

The CDR3 bases are TGTGCCTGCTGCGGCGGGAGGACTGAAGCTTTCTTT. Its translation is CACCGGRTEAFF. The chain is built from TRBV30 and TRBJ1-1; D is unclear. The germline gives CDR1 GTSNPN, CDR2 SVGIG (reference sequence). The V end lost 6 bases, the J end lost 5 bases, and 13 bases lay between the germline ends. The CDR3 is made up of 12 amino acids.